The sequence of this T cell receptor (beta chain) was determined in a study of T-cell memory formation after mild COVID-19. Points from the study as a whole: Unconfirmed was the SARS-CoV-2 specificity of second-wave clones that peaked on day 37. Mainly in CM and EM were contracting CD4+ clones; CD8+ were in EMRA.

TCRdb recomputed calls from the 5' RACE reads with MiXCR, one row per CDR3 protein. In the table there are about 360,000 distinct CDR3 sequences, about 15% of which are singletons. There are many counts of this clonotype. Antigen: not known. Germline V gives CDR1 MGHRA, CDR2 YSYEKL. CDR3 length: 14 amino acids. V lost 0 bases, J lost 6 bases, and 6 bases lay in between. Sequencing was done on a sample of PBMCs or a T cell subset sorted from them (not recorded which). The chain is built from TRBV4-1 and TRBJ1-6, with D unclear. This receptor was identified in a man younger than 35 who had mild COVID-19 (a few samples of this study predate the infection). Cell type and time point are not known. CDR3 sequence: CASSQDLVNSPLHF. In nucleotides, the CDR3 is TGCGCCAGCAGCCAAGATCTAGTTAATTCACCCCTCCACTTT.